Described below is a single TCR beta chain sequence and its context. The data were taken from a study of blood T cell repertoires in COVID-19. Study context: Acute-phase and convalescent COVID-19 samples originated in the United States, Italy and Spain.

Sequenced by immunoSEQ multiplex PCR; TCRdb stores in-frame clones only, minus some. The repertoire consists of 150,000 to 160,000 clones, with about 73% occurring once and the leading ten covering around 1.7%. Germline CDR1 and CDR2: SNHLY and FYNNEI. Trimming at V came to 10 bases and at J to 8 bases, leaving 10 bases not matched to a gene. The CDR3 has 13 amino acids. The sequencing input was peripheral blood. The receptor comes from a man at least 80 years old with acute or convalescent COVID-19. The chain employs TRBV2 and TRBJ2-1; 8 positions agree with TRBD2. This chain's CDR3 is CATQAGEWDEQFF. In DNA form, the CDR3 reads TGTGCCACCCAAGCGGGGGAATGGGATGAGCAGTTCTTC.